This TCR delta chain was sequenced during a study of γδ T cells in repeated Plasmodium falciparum infection. Study results and limitations: Malian donors came from one small rural village, predominantly one ethnic group. Repeated controlled infections reportedly drove waves of new clonotype selection in Vdelta2-negative, mostly Vdelta1+, gammadelta repertoires.

TCRdb re-processed the multiplex PCR reads using CATT. The data show 85,000 to 90,000 delta-chain clones, approximately 1.5% seen once. In regard to this clone: Its antigen remains unknown. It differs at one base from a far larger clone, so likely a read error. The same CDR3 arises from other DNA sequences in this sample as well.

Flow sorting of PBMC yielded separate Vgamma9/Vdelta2+ and Vdelta2-negative gammadelta T cell populations for bulk repertoire analysis. The CDR3 totals 14 residues. Deletions cut 6 bases from V and 0 bases from J, with 11 bases between. Germline V lookup: CDR1 TSWWSYY, CDR2 QGS. This TCR was recovered from a pool of human donors (malaria-infected and uninfected, not separated). This chain links TRDV1 with TRDJ1; D is uncertain. The sample taken for sequencing was gamma-delta T cells from blood. CDR3 loop: CALGIPKYTDKLIF. The DNA of the CDR3 is TGTGCTCTTGGTATTCCCAAGTACACCGATAAACTCATCTTT.